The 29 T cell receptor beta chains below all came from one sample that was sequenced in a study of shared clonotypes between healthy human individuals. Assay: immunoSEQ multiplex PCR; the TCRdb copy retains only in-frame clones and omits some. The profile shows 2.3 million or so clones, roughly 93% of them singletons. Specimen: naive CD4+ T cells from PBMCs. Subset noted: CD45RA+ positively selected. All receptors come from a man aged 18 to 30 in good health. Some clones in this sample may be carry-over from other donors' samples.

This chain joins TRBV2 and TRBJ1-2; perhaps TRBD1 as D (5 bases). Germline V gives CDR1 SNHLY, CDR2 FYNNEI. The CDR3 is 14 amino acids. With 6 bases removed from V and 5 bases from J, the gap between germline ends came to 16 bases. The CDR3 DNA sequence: TGTGCCAGCAGGGAGGACACCGGCGGGTATGGCTACACCTTC. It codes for CASREDTGGYGYTF.

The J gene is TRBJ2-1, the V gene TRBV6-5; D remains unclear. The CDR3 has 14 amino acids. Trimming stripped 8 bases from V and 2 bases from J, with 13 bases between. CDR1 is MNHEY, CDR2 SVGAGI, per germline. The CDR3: CASVGLDPYNEQFF. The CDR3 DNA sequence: TGTGCCAGCGTGGGCCTTGATCCCTACAATGAGCAGTTCTTC.

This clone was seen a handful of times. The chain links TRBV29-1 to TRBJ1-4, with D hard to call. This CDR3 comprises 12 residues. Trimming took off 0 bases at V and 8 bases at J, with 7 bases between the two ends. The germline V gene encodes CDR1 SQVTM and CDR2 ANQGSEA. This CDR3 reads CSVEDDLEKLFF. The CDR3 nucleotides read TGCAGCGTTGAAGATGATCTGGAAAAACTGTTTTTT.

The CDR3 is CSARGRDQQYF. The DNA of the CDR3 is TGCAGTGCTAGAGGAAGGGACCAGCAGTACTTC. The chain carries TRBV20-1 and TRBJ2-7, with D possibly called TRBD1 or TRBD2 (5 bases each). CDR1 is DFQATT, CDR2 SNEGSKA, per germline (reference sequence). Trimming pared 1 base from V and 8 bases from J, leaving 9 bases between. CDR3 length: 11 residues.

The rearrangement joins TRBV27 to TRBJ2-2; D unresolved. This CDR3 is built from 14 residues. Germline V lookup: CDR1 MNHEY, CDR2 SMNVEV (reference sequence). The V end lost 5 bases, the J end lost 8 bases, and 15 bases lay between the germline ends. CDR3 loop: CASSPVAGRGELFF. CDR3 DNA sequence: TGTGCCAGCAGTCCCGTAGCTGGGCGGGGGGAGCTGTTTTTT.

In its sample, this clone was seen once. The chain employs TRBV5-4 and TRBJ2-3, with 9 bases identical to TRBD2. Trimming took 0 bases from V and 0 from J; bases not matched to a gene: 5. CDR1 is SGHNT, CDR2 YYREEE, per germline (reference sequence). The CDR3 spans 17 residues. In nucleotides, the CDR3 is TGTGCCAGCAGCTTGGCCGGAACTAGCGGGAGCACAGATACGCAGTATTTT. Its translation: CASSLAGTSGSTDTQYF.

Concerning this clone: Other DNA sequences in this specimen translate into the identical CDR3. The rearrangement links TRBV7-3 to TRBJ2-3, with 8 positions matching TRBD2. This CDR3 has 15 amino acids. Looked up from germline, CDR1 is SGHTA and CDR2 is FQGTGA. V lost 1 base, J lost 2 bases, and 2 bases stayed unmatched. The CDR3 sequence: CASSLIAGSTDTQYF. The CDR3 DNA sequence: TGTGCCAGCAGCTTAATAGCGGGATCCACAGATACGCAGTATTTT.

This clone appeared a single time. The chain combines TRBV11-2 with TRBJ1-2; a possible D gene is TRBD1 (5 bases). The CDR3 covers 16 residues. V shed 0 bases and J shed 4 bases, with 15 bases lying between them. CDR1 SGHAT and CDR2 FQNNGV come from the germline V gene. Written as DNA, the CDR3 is TGTGCCAGCAGCTTAGATAATAGGGGCGCAGGCTATGGCTACACCTTC. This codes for CASSLDNRGAGYGYTF.

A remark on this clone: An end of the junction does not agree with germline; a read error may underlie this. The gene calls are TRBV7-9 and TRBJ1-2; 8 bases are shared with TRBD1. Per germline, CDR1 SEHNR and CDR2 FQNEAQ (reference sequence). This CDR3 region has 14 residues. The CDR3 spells CASSLSDRGVIGSF. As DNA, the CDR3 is TGTGCCAGCAGCTTAAGCGACAGGGGAGTAATAGGGTCCTTC.

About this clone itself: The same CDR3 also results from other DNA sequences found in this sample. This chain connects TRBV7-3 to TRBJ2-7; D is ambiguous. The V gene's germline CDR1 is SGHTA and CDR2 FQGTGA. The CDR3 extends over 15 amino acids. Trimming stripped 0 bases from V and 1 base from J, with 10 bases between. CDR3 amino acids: CASSLTPGPSYEQYF. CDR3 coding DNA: TGTGCCAGCAGCTTAACGCCAGGACCTTCCTACGAGCAGTACTTC.

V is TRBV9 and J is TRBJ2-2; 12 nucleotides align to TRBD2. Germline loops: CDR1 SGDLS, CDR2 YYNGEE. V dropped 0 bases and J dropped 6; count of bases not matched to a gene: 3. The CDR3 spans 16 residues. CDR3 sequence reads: CASSVGLAGGAGELFF. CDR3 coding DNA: TGTGCCAGCAGCGTAGGTCTAGCGGGAGGGGCCGGGGAGCTGTTTTTT.

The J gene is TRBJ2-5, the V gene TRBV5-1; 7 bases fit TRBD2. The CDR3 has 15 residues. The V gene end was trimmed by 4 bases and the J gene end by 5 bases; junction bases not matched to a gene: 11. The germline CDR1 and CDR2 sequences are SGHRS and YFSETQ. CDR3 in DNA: TGCGCCAGCAGCACGGAGGGGAGGGGAAAGGAGACCCAGTACTTC. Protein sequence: CASSTEGRGKETQYF.

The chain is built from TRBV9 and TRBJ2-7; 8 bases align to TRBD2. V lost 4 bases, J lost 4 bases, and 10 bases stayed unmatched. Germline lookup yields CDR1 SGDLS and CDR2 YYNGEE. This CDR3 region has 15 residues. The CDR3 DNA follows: TGTGCCAGCAGCCCCCATACGGGAGGGCCATACGAGCAGTACTTC. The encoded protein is CASSPHTGGPYEQYF. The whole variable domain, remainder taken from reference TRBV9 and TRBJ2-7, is DSGVTQTPKHLITATGQRVTLRCSPRSGDLSVYWYQQSLDQGLQFLIQYYNGEERAKGNILERFSAQQFPDLHSELNLSSLELGDSALYFCASSPHTGGPYEQYFGPGTRLTVT.

CDR3 amino acids: CASSQDGAGGNSPLHF. In DNA form, the CDR3 reads TGCGCCAGCAGCCAAGATGGAGCAGGTGGGAATTCACCCCTCCACTTT. The chain couples TRBV4-1 to TRBJ1-6, with D uncertain. The V end was cut by 0 bases, the J end by 7 bases, with 13 bases between. Germline CDR1 MGHRA, CDR2 YSYEKL. This CDR3 has 16 amino acids.

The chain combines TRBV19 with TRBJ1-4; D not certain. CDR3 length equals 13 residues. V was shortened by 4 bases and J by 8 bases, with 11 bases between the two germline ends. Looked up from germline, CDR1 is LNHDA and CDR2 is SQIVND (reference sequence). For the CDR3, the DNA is TGTGCCAGTAGTAACAAGCTAAAAGAAAAACTGTTTTTT. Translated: CASSNKLKEKLFF.

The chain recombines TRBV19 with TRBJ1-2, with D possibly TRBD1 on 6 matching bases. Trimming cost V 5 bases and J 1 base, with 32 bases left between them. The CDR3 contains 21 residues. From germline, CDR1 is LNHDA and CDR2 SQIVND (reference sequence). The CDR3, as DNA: TGTGCCAGTAGTTCGTCCCCCGCCGGCAGGGGACTACTTGTTCTTAACTATGGCTACACCTTC. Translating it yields CASSSSPAGRGLLVLNYGYTF.

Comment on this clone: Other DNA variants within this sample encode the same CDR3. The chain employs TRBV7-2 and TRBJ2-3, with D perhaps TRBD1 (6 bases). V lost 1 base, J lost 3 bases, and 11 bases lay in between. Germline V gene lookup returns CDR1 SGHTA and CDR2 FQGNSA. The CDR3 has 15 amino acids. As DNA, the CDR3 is TGTGCCAGCAGCTTAGGCACAGGGTTGACAGATACGCAGTATTTT. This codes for CASSLGTGLTDTQYF.

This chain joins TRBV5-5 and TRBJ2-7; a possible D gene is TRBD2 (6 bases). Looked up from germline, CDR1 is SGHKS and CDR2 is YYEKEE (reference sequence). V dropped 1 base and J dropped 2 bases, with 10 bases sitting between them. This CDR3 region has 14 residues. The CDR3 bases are TGTGCCAGCAGCTTGTTTAGCGGTACCTACGAGCAGTACTTC. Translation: CASSLFSGTYEQYF. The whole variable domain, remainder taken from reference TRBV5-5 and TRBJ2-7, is DAGVTQSPTHLIKTRGQQVTLRCSPISGHKSVSWYQQVLGQGPQFIFQYYEKEERGRGNFPDRFSARQFPNYSSELNVNALLLGDSALYLCASSLFSGTYEQYFGPGTRLTVT.

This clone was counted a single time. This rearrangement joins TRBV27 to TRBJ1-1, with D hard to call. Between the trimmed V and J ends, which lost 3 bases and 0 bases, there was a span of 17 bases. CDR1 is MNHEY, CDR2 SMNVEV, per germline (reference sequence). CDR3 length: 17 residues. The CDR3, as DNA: TGTGCCAGCAGTTTCCGGGGTTTCGTTGGGATGAACACTGAAGCTTTCTTT. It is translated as CASSFRGFVGMNTEAFF.

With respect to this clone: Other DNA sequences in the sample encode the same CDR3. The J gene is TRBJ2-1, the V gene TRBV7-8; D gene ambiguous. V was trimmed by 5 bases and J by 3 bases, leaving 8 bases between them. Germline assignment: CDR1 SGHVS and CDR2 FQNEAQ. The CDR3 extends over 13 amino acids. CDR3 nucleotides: TGTGCCAGCAGCCTGGACCGCTACAATGAGCAGTTCTTC. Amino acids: CASSLDRYNEQFF. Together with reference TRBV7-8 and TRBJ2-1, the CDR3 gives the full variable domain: GAGVSQSPRYKVAKRGQDVALRCDPISGHVSLFWYQQALGQGPEFLTYFQNEAQLDKSGLPSDRFFAERPEGSVSTLKIQRTQQEDSAVYLCASSLDRYNEQFFGPGTRLTVL.

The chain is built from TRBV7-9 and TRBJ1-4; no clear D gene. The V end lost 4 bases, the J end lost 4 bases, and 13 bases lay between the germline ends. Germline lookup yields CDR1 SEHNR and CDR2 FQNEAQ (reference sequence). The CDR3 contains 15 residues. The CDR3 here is CASSSALDNNEKLFF. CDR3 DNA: TGTGCCAGCAGCTCAGCACTAGATAATAATGAAAAACTGTTTTTT.

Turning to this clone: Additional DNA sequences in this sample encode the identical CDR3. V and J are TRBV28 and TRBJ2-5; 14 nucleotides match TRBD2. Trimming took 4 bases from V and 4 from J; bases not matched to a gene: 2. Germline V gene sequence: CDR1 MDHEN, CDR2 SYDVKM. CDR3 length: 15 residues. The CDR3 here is CASSSGTSGRETQYF. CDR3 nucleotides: TGTGCCAGCAGTTCGGGGACTAGCGGGAGAGAGACCCAGTACTTC.

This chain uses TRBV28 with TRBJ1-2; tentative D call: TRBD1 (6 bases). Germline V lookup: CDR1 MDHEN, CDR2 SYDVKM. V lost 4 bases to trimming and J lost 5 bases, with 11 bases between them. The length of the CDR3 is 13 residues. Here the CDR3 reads CASSSDRLYGYTF. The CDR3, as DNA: TGTGCCAGCAGTTCGGACAGATTATATGGCTACACCTTC.

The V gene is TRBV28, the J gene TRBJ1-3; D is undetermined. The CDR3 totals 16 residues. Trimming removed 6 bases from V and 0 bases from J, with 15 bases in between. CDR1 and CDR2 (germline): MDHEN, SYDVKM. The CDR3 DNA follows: TGTGCCAGCAGCCCTACTGGTGTAGGCTCTGGAAACACCATATATTTT. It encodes CASSPTGVGSGNTIYF. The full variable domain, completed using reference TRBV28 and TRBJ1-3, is DVKVTQSSRYLVKRTGEKVFLECVQDMDHENMFWYRQDPGLGLRLIYFSYDVKMKEKGDIPEGYSVSREKKERFSLILESASTNQTSMYLCASSPTGVGSGNTIYFGEGSWLTVV.

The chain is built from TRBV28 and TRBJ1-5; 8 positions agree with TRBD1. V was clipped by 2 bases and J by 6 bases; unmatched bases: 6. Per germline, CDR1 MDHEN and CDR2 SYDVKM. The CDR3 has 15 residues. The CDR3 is CASSLDRGESQPQHF. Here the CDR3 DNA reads TGTGCCAGCAGTTTAGACAGGGGAGAGTCTCAGCCCCAGCATTTT.

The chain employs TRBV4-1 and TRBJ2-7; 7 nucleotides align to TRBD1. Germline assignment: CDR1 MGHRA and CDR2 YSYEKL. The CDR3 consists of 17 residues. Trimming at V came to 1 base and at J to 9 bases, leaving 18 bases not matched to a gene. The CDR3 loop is CASSQGRLTRGQFGQYF. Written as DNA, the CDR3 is TGCGCCAGCAGCCAAGGGCGCCTTACGAGGGGGCAATTCGGGCAGTACTTC.

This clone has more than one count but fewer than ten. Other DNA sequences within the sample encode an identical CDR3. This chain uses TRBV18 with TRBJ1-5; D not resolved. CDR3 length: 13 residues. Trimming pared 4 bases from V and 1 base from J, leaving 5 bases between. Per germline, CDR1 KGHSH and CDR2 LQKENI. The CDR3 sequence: CASSQDSNQPQHF. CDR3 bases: TGTGCCAGCTCACAGGACAGCAATCAGCCCCAGCATTTT.

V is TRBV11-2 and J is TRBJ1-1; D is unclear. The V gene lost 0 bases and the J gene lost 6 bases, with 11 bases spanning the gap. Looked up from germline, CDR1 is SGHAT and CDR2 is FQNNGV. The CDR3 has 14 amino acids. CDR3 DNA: TGTGCCAGCAGCTTAGATAACACGCCCTCTGAAGCTTTCTTT. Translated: CASSLDNTPSEAFF.

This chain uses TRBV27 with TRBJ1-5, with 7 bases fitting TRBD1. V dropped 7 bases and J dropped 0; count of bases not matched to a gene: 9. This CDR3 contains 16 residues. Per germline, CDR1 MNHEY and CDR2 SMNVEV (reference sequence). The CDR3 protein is CASKLQGGYSNQPQHF. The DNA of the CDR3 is TGTGCCAGCAAATTGCAGGGGGGGTATAGCAATCAGCCCCAGCATTTT.